Many counts were recorded for the clone carrying this T cell receptor (beta chain). What it recognizes is unknown. This CDR3 has 15 residues. Germline V CDR1 and CDR2: LGHNA, YSLEER. V shed 1 base and J shed 3 bases, with 13 bases lying between them. Unique molecular identifiers were used in preparing the TCRbeta library. TCRdb processed the PCR reads anew with MiXCR; each CDR3 protein has one entry. The repertoire holds fewer than 550,000 distinct CDR3 sequences, with about 10% as singletons. This specimen belongs to a study of T-cell reconstitution after alpha-beta-depleted transplantation in children. The study, taken as a whole, reports: Reportedly, alpha-beta T cells present about two months post-transplant originated from several hundred expanded clones of graft origin.

The receptor's source is a child younger than 10 with inherited bone marrow failure, due to receive a stem cell transplant. V is TRBV4-3 and J is TRBJ2-7, with a possible D match to TRBD1 (6 bases). Source: PBMCs, taken before TCRalphabeta/CD19-depleted stem cell transplant. CDR3 sequence: CASSQGGRDNYEQYF. CDR3 in DNA: TGCGCCAGCAGCCAAGGAGGCCGGGACAACTACGAGCAGTACTTC.